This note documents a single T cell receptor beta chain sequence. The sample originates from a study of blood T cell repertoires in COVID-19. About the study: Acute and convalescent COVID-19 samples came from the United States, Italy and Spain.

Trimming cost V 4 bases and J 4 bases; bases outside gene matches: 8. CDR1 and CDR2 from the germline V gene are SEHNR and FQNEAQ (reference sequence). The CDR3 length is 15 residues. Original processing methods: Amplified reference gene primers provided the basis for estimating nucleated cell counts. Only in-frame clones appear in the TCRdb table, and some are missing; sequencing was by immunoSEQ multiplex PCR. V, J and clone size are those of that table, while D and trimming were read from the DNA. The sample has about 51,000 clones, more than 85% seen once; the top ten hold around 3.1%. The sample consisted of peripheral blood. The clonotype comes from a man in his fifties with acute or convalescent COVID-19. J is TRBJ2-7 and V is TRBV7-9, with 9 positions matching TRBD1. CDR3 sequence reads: CASSSLGQGWYEQYF. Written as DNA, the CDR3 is TGTGCCAGCAGCTCCCTGGGACAGGGTTGGTACGAGCAGTACTTC.